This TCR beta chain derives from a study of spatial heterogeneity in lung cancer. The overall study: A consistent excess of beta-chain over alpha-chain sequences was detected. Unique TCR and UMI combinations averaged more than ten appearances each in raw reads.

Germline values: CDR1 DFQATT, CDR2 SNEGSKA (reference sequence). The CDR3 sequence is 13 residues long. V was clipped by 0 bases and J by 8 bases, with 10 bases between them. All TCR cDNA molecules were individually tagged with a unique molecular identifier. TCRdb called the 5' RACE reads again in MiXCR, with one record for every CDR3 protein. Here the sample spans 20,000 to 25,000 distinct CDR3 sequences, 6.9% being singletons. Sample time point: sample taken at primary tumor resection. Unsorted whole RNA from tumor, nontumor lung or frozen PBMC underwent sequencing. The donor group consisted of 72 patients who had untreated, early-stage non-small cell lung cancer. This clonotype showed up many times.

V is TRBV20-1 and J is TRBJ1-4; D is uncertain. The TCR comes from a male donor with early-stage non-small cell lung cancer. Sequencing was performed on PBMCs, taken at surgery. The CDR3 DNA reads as TGCAGTGCTAGAGATGAGGGCAGGGAAAAACTGTTTTTT. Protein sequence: CSARDEGREKLFF.